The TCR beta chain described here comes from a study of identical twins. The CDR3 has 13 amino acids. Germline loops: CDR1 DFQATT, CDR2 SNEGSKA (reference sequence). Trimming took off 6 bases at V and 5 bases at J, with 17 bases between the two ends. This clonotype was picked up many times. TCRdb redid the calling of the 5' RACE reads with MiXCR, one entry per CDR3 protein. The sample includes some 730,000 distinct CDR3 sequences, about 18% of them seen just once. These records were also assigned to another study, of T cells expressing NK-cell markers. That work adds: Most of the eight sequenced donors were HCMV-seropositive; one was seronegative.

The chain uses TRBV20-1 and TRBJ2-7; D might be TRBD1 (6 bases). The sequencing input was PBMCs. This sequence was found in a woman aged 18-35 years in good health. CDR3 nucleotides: TGCAGTGCCAGTCCAAGGGCAGGGGACGAGCAGTACTTC. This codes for CSASPRAGDEQYF.